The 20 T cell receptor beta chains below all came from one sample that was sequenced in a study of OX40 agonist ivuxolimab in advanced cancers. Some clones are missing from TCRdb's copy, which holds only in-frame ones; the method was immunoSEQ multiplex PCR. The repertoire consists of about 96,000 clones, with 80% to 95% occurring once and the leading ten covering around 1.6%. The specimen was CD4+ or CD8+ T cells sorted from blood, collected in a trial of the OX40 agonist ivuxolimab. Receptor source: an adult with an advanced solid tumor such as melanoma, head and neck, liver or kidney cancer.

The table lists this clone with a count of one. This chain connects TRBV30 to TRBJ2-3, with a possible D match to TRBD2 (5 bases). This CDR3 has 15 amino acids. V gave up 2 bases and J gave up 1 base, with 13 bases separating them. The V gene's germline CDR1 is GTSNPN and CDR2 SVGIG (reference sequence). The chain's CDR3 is CAWSLGVRGTDTQYF. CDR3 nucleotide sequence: TGTGCCTGGAGTCTGGGAGTGCGGGGCACAGATACGCAGTATTTT.

The CDR3 nucleotides are TGCGCCAGCAGCCCCGGGACAGGGTCTTACGAGCAGTACTTC. Translation: CASSPGTGSYEQYF. The chain has TRBV5-1 and TRBJ2-5; 9 bases are a match to TRBD1. Near its end, the DNA agrees better with TRBJ2-7, so the J call may be wrong. Per germline, CDR1 SGHRS and CDR2 YFSETQ. CDR3 length: 14 amino acids.

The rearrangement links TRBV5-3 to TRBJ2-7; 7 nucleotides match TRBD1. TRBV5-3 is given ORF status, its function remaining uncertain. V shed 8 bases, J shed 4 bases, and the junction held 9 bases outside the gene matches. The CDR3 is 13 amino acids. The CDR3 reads CASRKRGQYEQYF. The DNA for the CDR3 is TGTGCCAGCAGGAAAAGGGGACAGTACGAGCAGTACTTC.

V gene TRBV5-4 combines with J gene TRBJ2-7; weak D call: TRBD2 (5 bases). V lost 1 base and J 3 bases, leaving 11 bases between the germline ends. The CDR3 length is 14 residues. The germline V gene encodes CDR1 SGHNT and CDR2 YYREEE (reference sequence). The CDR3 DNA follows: TGTGCCAGCAGCTTGACCGGAGGCCGCTACGAGCAGTACTTC. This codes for CASSLTGGRYEQYF.

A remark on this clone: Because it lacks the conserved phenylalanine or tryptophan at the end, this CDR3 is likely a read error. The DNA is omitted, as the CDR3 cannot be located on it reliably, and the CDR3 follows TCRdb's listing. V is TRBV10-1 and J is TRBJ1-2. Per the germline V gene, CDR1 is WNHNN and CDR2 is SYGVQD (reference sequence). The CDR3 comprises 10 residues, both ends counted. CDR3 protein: CASSESLGAI.

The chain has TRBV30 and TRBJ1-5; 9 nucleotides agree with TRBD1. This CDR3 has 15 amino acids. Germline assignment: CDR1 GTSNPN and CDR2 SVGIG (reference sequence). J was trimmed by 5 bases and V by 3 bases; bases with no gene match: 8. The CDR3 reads CAWSPVTGGYQPQHF. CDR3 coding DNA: TGTGCCTGGAGCCCGGTAACAGGGGGCTATCAGCCCCAGCATTTT. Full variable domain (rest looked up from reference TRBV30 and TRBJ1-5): SQTIHQWPATLVQPVGSPLSLECTVEGTSNPNLYWYRQAAGRGLQLLFYSVGIGQISSEVPQNLSASRPQDRQFILSSKKLLLSDSGFYLCAWSPVTGGYQPQHFGDGTRLSIL.

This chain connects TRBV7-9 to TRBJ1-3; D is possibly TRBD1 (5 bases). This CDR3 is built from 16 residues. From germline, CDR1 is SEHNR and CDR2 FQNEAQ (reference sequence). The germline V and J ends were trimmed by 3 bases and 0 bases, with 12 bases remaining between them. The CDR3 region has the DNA TGTGCCAGCAGCTTGGGGGTGACGGGCTCTGGAAACACCATATATTTT. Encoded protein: CASSLGVTGSGNTIYF.

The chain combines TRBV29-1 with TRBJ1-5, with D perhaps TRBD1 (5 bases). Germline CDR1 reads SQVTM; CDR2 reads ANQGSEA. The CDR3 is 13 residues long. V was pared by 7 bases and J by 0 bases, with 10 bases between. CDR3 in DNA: TGCAGCGCTCTGACAGTTAGCAATCAGCCCCAGCATTTT. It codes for CSALTVSNQPQHF.

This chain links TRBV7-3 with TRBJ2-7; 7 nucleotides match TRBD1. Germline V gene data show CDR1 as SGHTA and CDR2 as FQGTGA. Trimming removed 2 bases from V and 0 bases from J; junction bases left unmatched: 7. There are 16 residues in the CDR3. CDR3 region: CASSLHRQGSSYEQYF. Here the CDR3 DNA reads TGTGCCAGCAGCTTACATAGACAGGGAAGCTCCTACGAGCAGTACTTC.

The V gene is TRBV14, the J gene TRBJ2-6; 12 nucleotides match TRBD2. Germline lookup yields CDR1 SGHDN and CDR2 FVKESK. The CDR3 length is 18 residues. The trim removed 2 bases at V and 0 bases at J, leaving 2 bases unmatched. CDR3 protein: CASSQLAGGFSGANVLTF. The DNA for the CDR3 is TGTGCCAGCAGCCAACTAGCGGGAGGGTTCTCTGGGGCCAACGTCCTGACTTTC. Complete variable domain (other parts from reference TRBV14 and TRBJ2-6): EAGVTQFPSHSVIEKGQTVTLRCDPISGHDNLYWYRRVMGKEIKFLLHFVKESKQDESGMPNNRFLAERTGGTYSTLKVQPAELEDSGVYFCASSQLAGGFSGANVLTFGAGSRLTVL.

CDR3 sequence reads: CASSPSRGQNSPLHF. The CDR3 DNA is TGTGCCAGCAGCCCTAGTAGGGGACAGAATTCACCCCTCCACTTT. The chain links TRBV11-3 to TRBJ1-6; the match to TRBD1 covers 7 bases. The junction had 8 bases not matched to a gene; V was cut back by 5 bases and J by 7 bases. The CDR3 has 15 residues. Germline V CDR1 and CDR2: SGHNT, YENEEA.

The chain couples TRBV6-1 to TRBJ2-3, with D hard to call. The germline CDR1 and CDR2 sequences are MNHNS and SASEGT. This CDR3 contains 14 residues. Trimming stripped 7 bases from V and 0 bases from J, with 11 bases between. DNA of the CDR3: TGTGCCAGCAAGGAGAGGCCCAGCACAGATACGCAGTATTTT. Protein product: CASKERPSTDTQYF.

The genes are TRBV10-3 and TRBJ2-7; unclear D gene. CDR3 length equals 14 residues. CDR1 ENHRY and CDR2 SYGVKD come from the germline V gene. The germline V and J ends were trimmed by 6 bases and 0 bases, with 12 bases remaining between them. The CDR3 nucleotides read TGTGCCATCAGCCCCGGGCGGATCTCCTACGAGCAGTACTTC. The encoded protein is CAISPGRISYEQYF.

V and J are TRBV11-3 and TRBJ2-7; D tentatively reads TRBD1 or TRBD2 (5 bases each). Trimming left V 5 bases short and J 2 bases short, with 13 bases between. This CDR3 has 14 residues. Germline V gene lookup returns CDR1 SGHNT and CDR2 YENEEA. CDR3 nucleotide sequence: TGTGCCAGCAGCCGGGGTGGGGCGACCTACGAGCAGTACTTC. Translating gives CASSRGGATYEQYF.

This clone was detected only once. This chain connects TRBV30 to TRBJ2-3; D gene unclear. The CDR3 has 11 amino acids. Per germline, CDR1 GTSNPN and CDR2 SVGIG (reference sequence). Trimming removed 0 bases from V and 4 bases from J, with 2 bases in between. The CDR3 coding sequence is TGTGCCTGGAGTGTATCAGATACGCAGTATTTT. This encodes CAWSVSDTQYF.

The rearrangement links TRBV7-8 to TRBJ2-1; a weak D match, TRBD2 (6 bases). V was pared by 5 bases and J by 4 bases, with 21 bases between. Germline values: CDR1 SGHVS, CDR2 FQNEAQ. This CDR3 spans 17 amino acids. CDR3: CASSLRDRDWAYNEQFF. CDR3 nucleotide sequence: TGTGCCAGCAGCCTACGCGACCGGGACTGGGCGTACAATGAGCAGTTCTTC.

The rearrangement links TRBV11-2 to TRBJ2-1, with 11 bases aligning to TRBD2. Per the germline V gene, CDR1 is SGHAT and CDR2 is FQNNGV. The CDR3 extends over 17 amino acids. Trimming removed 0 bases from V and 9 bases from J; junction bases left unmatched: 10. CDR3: CASSLDRPSGRFGEQFF. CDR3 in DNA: TGTGCCAGCAGCTTAGATCGCCCTAGCGGGAGGTTTGGTGAGCAGTTCTTC.

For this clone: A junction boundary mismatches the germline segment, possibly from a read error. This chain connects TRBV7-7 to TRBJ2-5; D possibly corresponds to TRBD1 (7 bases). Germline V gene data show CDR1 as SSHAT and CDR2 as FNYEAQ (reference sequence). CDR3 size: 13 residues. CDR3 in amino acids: CASSLAGGETQYF. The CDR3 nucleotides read TGTGCTAGCAGCTTAGCAGGGGGGGAGACCCAGTACTTC. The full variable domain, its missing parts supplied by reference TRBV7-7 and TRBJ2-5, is GAGVSQSPRYKVTKRGQDVTLRCDPISSHATLYWYQQALGQGPEFLTYFNYEAQPDKSGLPSDRFSAERPEGSISTLTIQRTEQRDSAMYRCASSLAGGETQYFGPGTRLLVL.

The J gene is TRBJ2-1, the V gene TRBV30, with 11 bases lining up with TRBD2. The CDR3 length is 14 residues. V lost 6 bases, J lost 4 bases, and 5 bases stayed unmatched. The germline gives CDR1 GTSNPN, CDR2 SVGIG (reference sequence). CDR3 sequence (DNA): TGTGCCTGCCGACTAGCGGGGTATTACAATGAGCAGTTCTTC. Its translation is CACRLAGYYNEQFF.

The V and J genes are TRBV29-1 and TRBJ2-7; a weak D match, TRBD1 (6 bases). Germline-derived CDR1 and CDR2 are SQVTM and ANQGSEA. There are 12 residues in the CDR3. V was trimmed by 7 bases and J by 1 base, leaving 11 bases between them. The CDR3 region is CSAHGQSYEQYF. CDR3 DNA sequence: TGCAGCGCCCACGGACAGTCCTACGAGCAGTACTTC.